This TCR beta chain was documented in a study of STAT3 mutations in large granular lymphocyte leukemia. In the case of this clone: Its antigen is unknown.

The germline V and J ends were trimmed by 1 base and 0 bases, with 7 bases remaining between them. The CDR3 loop spans 15 amino acids. Per germline, CDR1 SEHNR and CDR2 FQNEAQ (reference sequence). Assay: immunoSEQ multiplex PCR; the TCRdb copy retains only in-frame clones and omits some. Of approximately 1,300 clones in the sample, 54% are singletons; the top ten hold roughly two fifths. General study points: Some patients had persisting codominant clonotypes that could mask small clones. Every T-cell large granular lymphocyte leukemia patient had at least one immunodominant TCR beta clonotype.

The TCR comes from a man in his 60s with T-cell large granular lymphocyte leukemia. Some clones in this sample may be carry-over from other donors' samples. This sequence joins TRBV7-9 and TRBJ2-1; no definite D call. Sequenced: peripheral blood mononuclear cells. CDR3 DNA sequence: TGTGCCAGCAGCTTAGATGCAGGCTCCTACAATGAGCAGTTCTTC. Protein: CASSLDAGSYNEQFF.